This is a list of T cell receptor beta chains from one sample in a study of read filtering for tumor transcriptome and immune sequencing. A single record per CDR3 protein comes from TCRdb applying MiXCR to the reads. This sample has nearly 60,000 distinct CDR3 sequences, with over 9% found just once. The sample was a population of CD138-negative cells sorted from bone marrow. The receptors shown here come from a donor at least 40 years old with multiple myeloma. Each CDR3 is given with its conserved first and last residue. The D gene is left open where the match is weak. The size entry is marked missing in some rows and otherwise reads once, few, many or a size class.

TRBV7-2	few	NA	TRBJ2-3	CASSFRGTDTQYF	TGTGCCAGCAGCTTCCGGGGGACAGATACGCAGTATTTT
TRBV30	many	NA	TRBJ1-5	CAWSLRGQPQHF	TGTGCCTGGAGTCTCCGGGGTCAGCCCCAGCATTTT
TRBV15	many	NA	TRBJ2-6	CATSPRPFSGANVLTF	TGTGCCACCAGCCCCCGCCCGTTCTCTGGGGCCAACGTCCTGACTTTC
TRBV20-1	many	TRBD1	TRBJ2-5	CSAPHRGLETQYF	TGCAGTGCTCCACACAGGGGGCTGGAGACCCAGTACTTC
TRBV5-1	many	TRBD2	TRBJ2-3	CASSHPLERGRTDTQYF	TGCGCCAGCAGCCACCCCTTGGAGCGGGGCCGCACAGATACGCAGTATTTT
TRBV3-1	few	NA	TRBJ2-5	CASGPHRETQYF	TGTGCCAGCGGCCCACATCGGGAGACCCAGTACTTC
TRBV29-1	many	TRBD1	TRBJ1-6	CSVQTGPGSPLHF	TGCAGCGTCCAGACAGGGCCTGGATCACCCCTCCACTTT
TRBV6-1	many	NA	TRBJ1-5	CASRDLSGGNQPQHF	TGTGCCAGCAGGGACCTGTCCGGGGGCAATCAGCCCCAGCATTTT
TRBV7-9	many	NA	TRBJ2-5	CASSLDAEETQYF	TGTGCCAGCAGCTTGGACGCAGAAGAGACCCAGTACTTC
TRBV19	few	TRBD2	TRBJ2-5	CASRKGGDPRETQYF	TGTGCCAGTAGGAAGGGAGGGGATCCCCGAGAGACCCAGTACTTC
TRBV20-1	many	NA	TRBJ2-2	CSARAVLQNTGELFF	TGCAGTGCTAGGGCGGTGCTACAGAACACCGGGGAGCTGTTTTTT
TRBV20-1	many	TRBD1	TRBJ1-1	CSARDYTGVGTEAFF	TGCAGTGCTAGAGACTACACAGGGGTTGGGACTGAAGCTTTCTTT
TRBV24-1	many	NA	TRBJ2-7	CATTDFYEQYF	TGTGCCACCACAGATTTCTACGAGCAGTACTTC
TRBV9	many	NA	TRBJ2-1	CASSPGPSPSYNEQFF	TGTGCCAGCAGCCCCGGGCCCTCCCCCTCCTACAATGAGCAGTTCTTC
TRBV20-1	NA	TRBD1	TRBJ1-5	CSPYTGGVSNQPQHF	TGCAGTCCTTACACAGGGGGAGTGAGCAATCAGCCCCAGCATTTT
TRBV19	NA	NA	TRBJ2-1	CASSINGHWEQFF	TGTGCCAGTAGTATAAACGGCCACTGGGAGCAGTTCTTC
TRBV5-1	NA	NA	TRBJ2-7	CASSPPGVTYEQYF	TGCGCCAGCAGCCCTCCCGGTGTAACCTACGAGCAGTACTTC
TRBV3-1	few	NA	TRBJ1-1	CASSQKPQGKGTEAFF	TGTGCCAGCAGCCAAAAGCCGCAGGGGAAGGGCACTGAAGCTTTCTTT
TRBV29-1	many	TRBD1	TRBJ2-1	CSVAGQIVFDNEQFF	TGCAGCGTTGCGGGACAGATAGTTTTTGACAATGAGCAGTTCTTC
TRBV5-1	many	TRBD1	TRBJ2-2	CASSQGADTGELFF	TGCGCCAGCAGCCAGGGGGCGGACACCGGGGAGCTGTTTTTT
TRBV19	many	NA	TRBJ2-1	CASSIRNNEQFF	TGTGCCAGTAGTATACGGAACAATGAGCAGTTCTTC
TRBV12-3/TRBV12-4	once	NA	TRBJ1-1	CASSFYRVNTEAFF	TGTGCCAGCAGTTTTTACAGAGTGAACACTGAAGCTTTCTTT
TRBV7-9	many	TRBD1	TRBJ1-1	CASNLQGTAEAFF	TGTGCCAGCAATCTACAGGGGACAGCTGAAGCTTTCTTT
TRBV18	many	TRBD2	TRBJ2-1	CASSREIAGGRNEQFF	TGTGCCAGCTCACGGGAGATAGCGGGGGGTCGCAATGAGCAGTTCTTC